Given below is one T cell receptor (beta chain) in context. The antigen is undetermined. A much more abundant neighbour one base away suggests this may be a read error. These data come from a study of human T cells and chemical hapten exposure. Study-level background: On approximately 2 cm by approximately 2 cm of upper inner arm skin, sensitization was performed with 2% DPC. Variation in per-sample TCR yields came mainly from small pooled library volume differences. Notes on the study in general: Alopecia in all donors means immunity may differ from healthy individuals.

Unique molecular identifiers were linked by the library to individual cDNA molecules. One entry per CDR3 protein results from TCRdb running MiXCR on the RACE reads. Of fewer than 350,000 distinct CDR3 sequences listed, just under 8% are singletons. As for time point: pre-sensitization, week 0. Treatment noted: therapeutic diphenylcyclopropenone sensitization with weekly scalp DPC. This CDR3 is 15 amino acids long. Germline V gene lookup returns CDR1 LGHDT and CDR2 YNNKEL (reference sequence). The ends were cut back, 1 base at V and 8 bases at J, with 14 bases in the middle. The chain links TRBV3-1 to TRBJ1-4, with D perhaps matching TRBD1 (6 bases). Sequenced here: whole blood, sampled in connection with sensitization to the hapten diphenylcyclopropenone (DPC). The clonotype originates from a man younger than 35 with alopecia areata. Some clones in this sample may be carry-over from other donors' samples. The CDR3 bases are TGTGCCAGCAGCCAAGCCTGGGCAGGGGAAGAAAAACTGTTTTTT. Its protein is CASSQAWAGEEKLFF.